This T cell receptor (beta chain) was obtained from a study of T cell clonotyping in hematopoietic cell transplantation. Germline CDR1 SGHDT, CDR2 YYEEEE. The CDR3 is 15 amino acids. The trim removed 4 bases at V and 6 bases at J, leaving 7 bases unmatched. Measured with immunoSEQ multiplex PCR; TCRdb has only the in-frame clones, and not every one. The sample records roughly 9,800 clones, 45% to 55% being singletons. Broader study findings: After transplant, recipient diversity fell while pathologically expanded clonotypes grew through day 180. Few recipient clonotypes overlapped donors; over 97% were de novo at given depth. Without cell sorting, CD4 versus CD8 contributions remain unresolved.

Points on this clone: As yet, its antigen is unknown.

Recipient blood drawn about 28 days pretransplant and days 30, 100, 180 after. The sequences come from peripheral blood mononuclear cells, collected 100 days after allogeneic stem cell transplant. The chain combines TRBV5-6 with TRBJ1-5, with TRBD1 matching 10 bases. The source is a female patient aged 50-59 years who had an allogeneic stem cell transplant from an unrelated donor, so the T cells may come from the graft donor. Some clones in this sample may be carry-over from other donors' samples. CDR3 bases: TGTGCCAGCAGCACCTGGACAGGGGGGACTCAGCCCCAGCATTTT. It encodes CASSTWTGGTQPQHF.